These T cell receptor beta chains were read from a single sample in a study of blood T cell repertoires in COVID-19. Libraries were prepared by immunoSEQ multiplex PCR; TCRdb keeps only in-frame clonotypes and omits some of them. This table holds some 260,000 clones, roughly 90% found once. Sequenced: peripheral blood. These receptors all stem from a woman in her thirties or forties who had recovered from COVID-19. Both conserved end residues are part of each CDR3. Each record gives: clone size, D gene, V gene, J gene, CDR3 DNA, CDR3 protein. D genes are given only for firm matches. Rows may omit the clone size; those that give it use once, few, many or a size class.

clone_size: NA; d_call: TRBD2; v_call: TRBV2; j_call: TRBJ2-5; cdr3_nt: TGTGCCAGCAGTGTACTAGCGGGAGTGGTGGAGACCCAGTACTTC; cdr3_aa: CASSVLAGVVETQYF
clone_size: NA; d_call: NA; v_call: TRBV18; j_call: TRBJ1-4; cdr3_nt: TGTGCCAGCTCACCACGGGGGCAGCCGAATGAAAAACTGTTTTTT; cdr3_aa: CASSPRGQPNEKLFF
clone_size: NA; d_call: TRBD1; v_call: TRBV18; j_call: TRBJ2-7; cdr3_nt: TGTGCCAGCTCACCCCGACAGGGGGGACCAGGTCACGAGCAGTACTTC; cdr3_aa: CASSPRQGGPGHEQYF
clone_size: NA; d_call: NA; v_call: TRBV5-6; j_call: TRBJ2-3; cdr3_nt: TGTGCCAGCAGCCCTGACTACGGCACAGATACGCAGTATTTT; cdr3_aa: CASSPDYGTDTQYF
clone_size: NA; d_call: NA; v_call: TRBV6-2/TRBV6-3; j_call: TRBJ2-2; cdr3_nt: TGTGCCAGCAGTACCCCGAGGGCGGGGAACACCGGGGAGCTGTTTTTT; cdr3_aa: CASSTPRAGNTGELFF
clone_size: NA; d_call: NA; v_call: TRBV5-6; j_call: TRBJ1-6; cdr3_nt: TGTGCCAGCAGCTTGGCGGGGAGCAATTCACCCCTCCACTTT; cdr3_aa: CASSLAGSNSPLHF
clone_size: NA; d_call: TRBD1; v_call: TRBV9; j_call: TRBJ2-2; cdr3_nt: TGTGCCAGCAGCGTAAAAGTACAGGGGGACAGCGGGGAGCTGTTTTTT; cdr3_aa: CASSVKVQGDSGELFF
clone_size: NA; d_call: NA; v_call: TRBV7-9; j_call: TRBJ2-2; cdr3_nt: TGTGCCAGCAGTCCCAGATCGGGCACCGGGGAGCTGTTTTTT; cdr3_aa: CASSPRSGTGELFF
clone_size: NA; d_call: NA; v_call: TRBV19; j_call: TRBJ1-2; cdr3_nt: TGTGCCAGTAGACAAGCAGGGGTATATGGCTACACCTTC; cdr3_aa: CASRQAGVYGYTF
clone_size: few; d_call: TRBD1; v_call: TRBV30; j_call: TRBJ1-5; cdr3_nt: TGTGCCTGGAGTTCCCGACAGGGCTTTTCTCAGCCCCAGCATTTT; cdr3_aa: CAWSSRQGFSQPQHF
clone_size: once; d_call: NA; v_call: TRBV12-5; j_call: TRBJ2-1; cdr3_nt: TGTGCTAGTGGTTTAGTGGGACTTCCCTACAATGAGCAGTTCTTC; cdr3_aa: CASGLVGLPYNEQFF
clone_size: NA; d_call: TRBD1; v_call: TRBV7-2; j_call: TRBJ1-2; cdr3_nt: TGTGCCAGCAGCCGGGACCTGACAGGGGCTAACTATGGCTACACCTTC; cdr3_aa: CASSRDLTGANYGYTF
clone_size: NA; d_call: TRBD2; v_call: TRBV29-1; j_call: TRBJ2-2; cdr3_nt: TGCAGCGTTGTGGGTAGCGGGAGGGCCGAGACCGGGGAGCTGTTTTTT; cdr3_aa: CSVVGSGRAETGELFF
clone_size: once; d_call: TRBD2; v_call: TRBV5-4; j_call: TRBJ2-7; cdr3_nt: TGTGCCAGCAGTAAGGGCGGGGGTCTCTCCTACGAGCAGTACTTC; cdr3_aa: CASSKGGGLSYEQYF
clone_size: once; d_call: TRBD2; v_call: TRBV6-5; j_call: TRBJ2-7; cdr3_nt: TGTGCCAGCATTGGGGGGGCTAGCGGGCTTTACGAGCAGTACTTC; cdr3_aa: CASIGGASGLYEQYF
clone_size: NA; d_call: NA; v_call: TRBV12-5; j_call: TRBJ1-2; cdr3_nt: TGTGCTAGTGCCCCGGGAGGGATGTTTTTTGGCTACACCTTC; cdr3_aa: CASAPGGMFFGYTF
clone_size: NA; d_call: TRBD1; v_call: TRBV5-8; j_call: TRBJ1-5; cdr3_nt: TGTGCCAGCAGTAAGGGGACAGGGAGTAACCTCAATCAGCCCCAGCATTTT; cdr3_aa: CASSKGTGSNLNQPQHF
clone_size: NA; d_call: NA; v_call: TRBV4-3; j_call: TRBJ1-3; cdr3_nt: TGCGCCAGCAGCCAAGAGCGGGGACCGGCTGGAAACACCATATATTTT; cdr3_aa: CASSQERGPAGNTIYF
clone_size: NA; d_call: TRBD1; v_call: TRBV20-1; j_call: TRBJ1-2; cdr3_nt: TGCAGTGCTAGTCCGACAGGACAGGGACATGGCTACACCTTC; cdr3_aa: CSASPTGQGHGYTF
clone_size: NA; d_call: TRBD2; v_call: TRBV7-8; j_call: TRBJ2-1; cdr3_nt: TGTGCCAGCAATACGGGGGGGAGCTCCTACAATGAGCAGTTCTTC; cdr3_aa: CASNTGGSSYNEQFF
clone_size: NA; d_call: NA; v_call: TRBV29-1; j_call: TRBJ2-7; cdr3_nt: TGCAGCGTTGAGACGGGGAGTTACGAGCAGTACTTC; cdr3_aa: CSVETGSYEQYF
clone_size: NA; d_call: NA; v_call: TRBV30; j_call: TRBJ1-6; cdr3_nt: TGTGCCTGGAGTCCCCCAGGGACTTTAAATTCACCCCTCCACTTT; cdr3_aa: CAWSPPGTLNSPLHF
clone_size: NA; d_call: NA; v_call: TRBV4-3; j_call: TRBJ2-2; cdr3_nt: TGCGCCAGCAGCCAAGCACGGAGTTCCGGGGAGCTGTTTTTT; cdr3_aa: CASSQARSSGELFF
clone_size: NA; d_call: NA; v_call: TRBV6-1; j_call: TRBJ1-5; cdr3_nt: TGTGCCAGCAGTGAAGGGCCTAGTTCCCCCCCGACCCAGCCCCAGCATTTT; cdr3_aa: CASSEGPSSPPTQPQHF
clone_size: NA; d_call: NA; v_call: TRBV7-3; j_call: TRBJ1-1; cdr3_nt: TGTGCCAGCAGCTTTGGGGCGAACACTGAAGCTTTCTTT; cdr3_aa: CASSFGANTEAFF
clone_size: once; d_call: TRBD1; v_call: TRBV19; j_call: TRBJ1-5; cdr3_nt: TGTGCCTCCCTCAACCGGGACAGGGGCTATAGCAATCAGCCCCAGCATTTT; cdr3_aa: CASLNRDRGYSNQPQHF
clone_size: NA; d_call: NA; v_call: TRBV6-5; j_call: TRBJ1-2; cdr3_nt: TGTGCCAGCAGTTCGGGACTCTCTCCCCCCTACGGAGGCTACACCTTC; cdr3_aa: CASSSGLSPPYGGYTF
clone_size: NA; d_call: NA; v_call: TRBV24-1; j_call: TRBJ1-5; cdr3_nt: TGTGCCACCAGTGATCCACGGACAGTCACGGGCAATCAGCCCCAGCATTTT; cdr3_aa: CATSDPRTVTGNQPQHF
clone_size: NA; d_call: NA; v_call: TRBV28; j_call: TRBJ1-5; cdr3_nt: TGTGCCAGCAGTTTATTTCGGGGGACGAGCAATCAGCCCCAGCATTTT; cdr3_aa: CASSLFRGTSNQPQHF
clone_size: NA; d_call: TRBD2; v_call: TRBV7-3; j_call: TRBJ2-5; cdr3_nt: TGTGCCAGCAGCTTGGGACTAGCGGGAGTCGGAGAGACCCAGTACTTC; cdr3_aa: CASSLGLAGVGETQYF
clone_size: once; d_call: TRBD1; v_call: TRBV4-2; j_call: TRBJ2-1; cdr3_nt: TGTGCCAGCAGCCAAGAGACAGGGTCCAATGAGCAGTTCTTC; cdr3_aa: CASSQETGSNEQFF
clone_size: NA; d_call: TRBD1; v_call: TRBV5-6; j_call: TRBJ1-1; cdr3_nt: TGTGCCAGCAGCTTGGACGGGACAGGGCGGACTGAAGCTTTCTTT; cdr3_aa: CASSLDGTGRTEAFF
clone_size: NA; d_call: NA; v_call: TRBV27; j_call: TRBJ2-3; cdr3_nt: TGTGCCAGCAGTTTACGTAGCCAGGGGCCCCGCACAGATACGCAGTATTTT; cdr3_aa: CASSLRSQGPRTDTQYF
clone_size: NA; d_call: TRBD2; v_call: TRBV15; j_call: TRBJ2-1; cdr3_nt: TGTGCCACCAGCAGAGAGAGCTTCCTAGCGGGAGGGACTACAAGTGAGCAGTTCTTC; cdr3_aa: CATSRESFLAGGTTSEQFF
clone_size: NA; d_call: TRBD1; v_call: TRBV27; j_call: TRBJ1-2; cdr3_nt: TGTGCCAGCAGTCGGGCCGGGACAGGGGGCGACTATGGCTACACCTTC; cdr3_aa: CASSRAGTGGDYGYTF
clone_size: NA; d_call: NA; v_call: TRBV9; j_call: TRBJ2-7; cdr3_nt: TGTGCCAGCAGCCCGGGTGGACAGCTGGGATACGAGCAGTACTTC; cdr3_aa: CASSPGGQLGYEQYF
clone_size: NA; d_call: TRBD2; v_call: TRBV30; j_call: TRBJ2-3; cdr3_nt: TGTGCCTGGAGTGTCGGACTAGCGGGAACCGCAGATACGCAGTATTTT; cdr3_aa: CAWSVGLAGTADTQYF
clone_size: NA; d_call: NA; v_call: TRBV21-1; j_call: TRBJ1-2; cdr3_nt: TGTGCCAGCAGCAAAGGGGGACAGGGGACTAACTATGGCTACACCTTC; cdr3_aa: CASSKGGQGTNYGYTF
clone_size: few; d_call: NA; v_call: TRBV19; j_call: TRBJ2-5; cdr3_nt: TGTGCCAGTAGTATCGTCGGGGGGCGACGAGAGACCCAGTACTTC; cdr3_aa: CASSIVGGRRETQYF
clone_size: NA; d_call: NA; v_call: TRBV11-2; j_call: TRBJ1-2; cdr3_nt: TGTGCCAGCAGCGACGACAGTGGCGGCTACACCTTC; cdr3_aa: CASSDDSGGYTF
clone_size: NA; d_call: NA; v_call: TRBV18; j_call: TRBJ2-7; cdr3_nt: TGTGCCAGCTCACCAGAGGGGGGGCCCTACGAGCAGTACTTC; cdr3_aa: CASSPEGGPYEQYF
clone_size: NA; d_call: NA; v_call: TRBV2; j_call: TRBJ2-2; cdr3_nt: TGTGCCAGCAGGAGGCCCGATCCCCGCGGGGAGCTGTTTTTT; cdr3_aa: CASRRPDPRGELFF
clone_size: NA; d_call: NA; v_call: TRBV11-2; j_call: TRBJ2-7; cdr3_nt: TGTGCCAGCAGCGTCGCAGGGTACGAGCAGTACTTC; cdr3_aa: CASSVAGYEQYF
clone_size: NA; d_call: TRBD1; v_call: TRBV10-3; j_call: TRBJ2-3; cdr3_nt: TGTGCCATCAGCCTGGGACAGGGATGTTTT; cdr3_aa: CAISLGQGCF
clone_size: NA; d_call: TRBD1; v_call: TRBV14; j_call: TRBJ1-2; cdr3_nt: TGTGCCAGCAGCTACGGGACAGTCTGGTTCTATGGCTACACCTTC; cdr3_aa: CASSYGTVWFYGYTF
clone_size: NA; d_call: TRBD1; v_call: TRBV7-8; j_call: TRBJ2-1; cdr3_nt: TGTGCCAGCACCGTACCTTACTCCGGGACAGTCAACAATGAGCAGTTCTTC; cdr3_aa: CASTVPYSGTVNNEQFF
clone_size: NA; d_call: TRBD2; v_call: TRBV24-1; j_call: TRBJ2-1; cdr3_nt: TGTGCCACCAGTGATTCCACAGGACTAGCGGGAGCCTACAATGAGCAGTTCTTC; cdr3_aa: CATSDSTGLAGAYNEQFF
clone_size: NA; d_call: TRBD2; v_call: TRBV12-3/TRBV12-4; j_call: TRBJ2-3; cdr3_nt: TGTGCCAGCGAGCAGAGCGGGAAAGATACGCAGTATTTT; cdr3_aa: CASEQSGKDTQYF
clone_size: NA; d_call: TRBD1; v_call: TRBV11-2; j_call: TRBJ1-2; cdr3_nt: TGTGCCAGCAGCCTTGGACAGGGGGTTGCTAACTATGGCTACACCTTC; cdr3_aa: CASSLGQGVANYGYTF
clone_size: many; d_call: NA; v_call: TRBV23-1; j_call: TRBJ2-7; cdr3_nt: TGCGCCAGCAGACCCAGGGCAGTGCAGTACTTC; cdr3_aa: CASRPRAVQYF
clone_size: NA; d_call: NA; v_call: TRBV19; j_call: TRBJ1-6; cdr3_nt: TGTGCCAGTAGTATTATCGAGGGAATGAATTCACCCCTCCACTTT; cdr3_aa: CASSIIEGMNSPLHF
clone_size: few; d_call: TRBD2; v_call: TRBV5-1; j_call: TRBJ2-7; cdr3_nt: TGCGCCAGCAGCGAGGGAGGGTCCTACGAGCAGTACTTC; cdr3_aa: CASSEGGSYEQYF
clone_size: NA; d_call: NA; v_call: TRBV7-2; j_call: TRBJ2-1; cdr3_nt: TGTGCCAGCAGCTTAGGAGGAGTCTACAATGAGCAGTTCTTC; cdr3_aa: CASSLGGVYNEQFF
clone_size: NA; d_call: NA; v_call: TRBV23-1; j_call: TRBJ1-5; cdr3_nt: TGCGCCAGCAGTCAATCCCCGGGGAGTTTTAATCAGCCCCAGCATTTT; cdr3_aa: CASSQSPGSFNQPQHF
clone_size: NA; d_call: NA; v_call: TRBV5-3; j_call: TRBJ2-3; cdr3_nt: TGTGCCAGAAGCTTGGAGTCCGGGATGAGTCACCCAGATACGCAGTATTTT; cdr3_aa: CARSLESGMSHPDTQYF
clone_size: NA; d_call: NA; v_call: TRBV3-1/TRBV3-2; j_call: TRBJ1-5; cdr3_nt: TGTGCCAGCAGCCAAGGATTCAACGCACTCAATCAGCCCCAGCATTTT; cdr3_aa: CASSQGFNALNQPQHF
clone_size: once; d_call: TRBD1; v_call: TRBV27; j_call: TRBJ2-7; cdr3_nt: TGTGCCAGCAGAAAGATCCTTACAGGGGGCTCCTACGAGCAGTACTTC; cdr3_aa: CASRKILTGGSYEQYF
clone_size: NA; d_call: NA; v_call: TRBV12-3/TRBV12-4; j_call: TRBJ2-1; cdr3_nt: TGTGCCAGCAGTTTAGCGCCGGGTGAGCAGTTCTTC; cdr3_aa: CASSLAPGEQFF